This is a list of T cell receptor beta chains from one sample in a study of cytomegalovirus exposure and HLA in healthy donors. The repertoire was sequenced with immunoSEQ multiplex PCR; TCRdb's copy has only in-frame clones and lacks some. The sample carries roughly 310,000 clones, approximately 91% recorded once. The sequenced sample was PBMCs. The receptors derive from a man aged 30 to 45 in good health and CMV-seronegative. Each CDR3 is given with its conserved first and last residue. Fields, in order: V gene, clone size, CDR3 length, J gene, D gene, CDR3 protein, CDR3 DNA. A D gene is named only where the DNA matches it firmly. Only part of the rows carry a size: once, few, many, or a class if the clone is expanded.

v_gene: TRBV7-2; abundance: once; len: 15; j_gene: TRBJ1-3; d_gene: .; CDR3aa: CASSLQVNSGNTIYF; CDR3nt: TGTGCCAGCAGCTTACAGGTTAACTCTGGAAACACCATATATTTT
v_gene: TRBV5-1; abundance: .; len: 15; j_gene: TRBJ2-1; d_gene: .; CDR3aa: CASSLELAGNNEQFF; CDR3nt: TGCGCCAGCAGCTTGGAACTAGCCGGGAACAATGAGCAGTTCTTC
v_gene: TRBV7-9; abundance: once; len: 15; j_gene: TRBJ1-1; d_gene: TRBD1; CDR3aa: CASSDLGTGVPEAFF; CDR3nt: TGTGCCAGCAGCGACCTTGGGACAGGGGTTCCTGAAGCTTTCTTT
v_gene: TRBV5-6; abundance: .; len: 14; j_gene: TRBJ1-1; d_gene: TRBD1; CDR3aa: CASSGNRGFTEAFF; CDR3nt: TGTGCCAGCAGCGGAAACAGGGGATTCACTGAAGCTTTCTTT
v_gene: TRBV6-6; abundance: .; len: 15; j_gene: TRBJ1-5; d_gene: .; CDR3aa: CASSYVGGLGQPQHF; CDR3nt: TGTGCCAGCAGTTACGTCGGGGGGTTAGGCCAGCCCCAGCATTTT
v_gene: TRBV7-9; abundance: .; len: 16; j_gene: TRBJ2-2; d_gene: .; CDR3aa: CASSLLYAGTTGELFF; CDR3nt: TGTGCCAGCAGCTTACTCTACGCGGGGACTACCGGGGAGCTGTTTTTT
v_gene: TRBV6-1; abundance: .; len: 15; j_gene: TRBJ1-5; d_gene: TRBD1; CDR3aa: CASRVTGGGNQPQHF; CDR3nt: TGTGCCAGCAGAGTTACAGGGGGTGGCAATCAGCCCCAGCATTTT
v_gene: TRBV5-6; abundance: .; len: 14; j_gene: TRBJ2-5; d_gene: TRBD1; CDR3aa: CASSLDRGRGYRYF; CDR3nt: TGTGCCAGCAGCTTGGACAGGGGGAGAGGGTATCGGTACTTC
v_gene: TRBV7-2; abundance: .; len: 15; j_gene: TRBJ1-4; d_gene: .; CDR3aa: CASSFGTPTNEKLFF; CDR3nt: TGTGCCAGCAGCTTTGGGACACCAACTAATGAAAAACTGTTTTTT
v_gene: TRBV7-9; abundance: .; len: 15; j_gene: TRBJ2-5; d_gene: TRBD1; CDR3aa: CASSPGQRGGETQYF; CDR3nt: TGTGCCAGCAGCCCGGGACAGAGGGGTGGAGAGACCCAGTACTTC
v_gene: TRBV6-6; abundance: .; len: 16; j_gene: TRBJ2-5; d_gene: TRBD1; CDR3aa: CASSYSRGGAWETQYF; CDR3nt: TGTGCCAGCAGTTACTCGAGAGGGGGCGCCTGGGAGACCCAGTACTTC
v_gene: TRBV18; abundance: .; len: 15; j_gene: TRBJ1-3; d_gene: .; CDR3aa: CASSPTDYSGNTIYF; CDR3nt: TGTGCCAGCTCACCAACGGACTATAGCGGAAACACCATATATTTT
v_gene: TRBV11-3; abundance: once; len: 13; j_gene: TRBJ2-1; d_gene: .; CDR3aa: CASSAQAYNEQFF; CDR3nt: TGTGCCAGCAGCGCGCAGGCCTACAATGAGCAGTTCTTC
v_gene: TRBV27; abundance: .; len: 13; j_gene: TRBJ1-1; d_gene: .; CDR3aa: CASGLGGAVGAFF; CDR3nt: TGTGCCAGCGGCCTCGGCGGGGCTGTTGGAGCTTTCTTT
v_gene: TRBV7-2; abundance: .; len: 14; j_gene: TRBJ2-5; d_gene: .; CDR3aa: CASSPGHPQETQYF; CDR3nt: TGTGCCAGCAGCCCGGGACATCCCCAAGAGACCCAGTACTTC